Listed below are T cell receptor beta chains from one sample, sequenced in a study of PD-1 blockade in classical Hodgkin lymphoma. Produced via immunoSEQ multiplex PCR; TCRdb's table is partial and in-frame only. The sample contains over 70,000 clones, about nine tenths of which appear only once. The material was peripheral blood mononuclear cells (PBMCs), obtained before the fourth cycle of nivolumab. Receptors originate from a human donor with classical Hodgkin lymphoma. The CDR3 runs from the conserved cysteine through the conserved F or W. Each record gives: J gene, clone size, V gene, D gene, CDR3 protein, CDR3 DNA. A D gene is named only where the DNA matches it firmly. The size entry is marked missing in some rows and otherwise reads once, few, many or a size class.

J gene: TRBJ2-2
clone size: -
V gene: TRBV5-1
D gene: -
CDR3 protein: CASRQTPVWSGELFF
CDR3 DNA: TGCGCCAGCAGACAGACCCCTGTGTGGTCCGGGGAGCTGTTTTTT

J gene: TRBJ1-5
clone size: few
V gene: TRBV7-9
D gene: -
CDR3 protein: CASSSRTEINQPQHF
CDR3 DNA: TGTGCCAGCAGCTCCCGAACAGAGATAAATCAGCCCCAGCATTTT

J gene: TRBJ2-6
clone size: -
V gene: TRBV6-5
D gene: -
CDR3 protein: CASSYDAANVLTF
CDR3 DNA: TGTGCCAGCAGTTACGATGCGGCCAACGTCCTGACTTTC

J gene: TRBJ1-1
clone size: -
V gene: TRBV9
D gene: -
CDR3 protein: CASSVGMNTEAFF
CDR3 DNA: TGTGCCAGCAGCGTAGGGATGAACACTGAAGCTTTCTTT

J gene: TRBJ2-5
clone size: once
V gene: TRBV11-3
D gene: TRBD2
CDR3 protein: CASSLNGFAGGNQETQYF
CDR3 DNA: TGTGCCAGCAGCTTAAACGGCTTTGCGGGGGGAAACCAAGAGACCCAGTACTTC

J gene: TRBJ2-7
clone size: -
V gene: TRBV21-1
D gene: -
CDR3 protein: CAIFPPSYEQYF
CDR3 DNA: TGTGCCATCTTCCCCCCTTCCTACGAGCAGTACTTC

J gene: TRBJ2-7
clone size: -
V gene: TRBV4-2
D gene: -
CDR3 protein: CASSQERDEQYF
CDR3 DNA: TGTGCCAGCAGCCAAGAGCGGGACGAGCAGTACTTC

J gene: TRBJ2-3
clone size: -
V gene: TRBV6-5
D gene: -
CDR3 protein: CASSGRDWGSGTQYF
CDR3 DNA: TGTGCCAGCAGTGGCCGGGACTGGGGTAGTGGTACGCAGTATTTT

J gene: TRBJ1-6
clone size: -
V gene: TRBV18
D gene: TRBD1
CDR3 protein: CASSPTAGTGLSYNSPLHF
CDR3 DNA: TGTGCCAGCTCACCGACAGCCGGGACAGGGTTATCCTATAATTCACCCCTCCACTTT

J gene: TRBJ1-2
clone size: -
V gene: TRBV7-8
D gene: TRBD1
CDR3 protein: CASSPRTGSMDYTF
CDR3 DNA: TGTGCCAGCAGCCCAAGGACAGGCAGCATGGACTACACCTTC

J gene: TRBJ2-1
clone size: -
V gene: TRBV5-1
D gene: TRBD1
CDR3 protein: CASSLIFRGPQGKNEQFF
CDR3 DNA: TGCGCCAGCAGCTTGATATTCAGGGGGCCCCAGGGGAAGAATGAGCAGTTCTTC

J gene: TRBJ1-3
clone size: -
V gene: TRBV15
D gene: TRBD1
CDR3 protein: CATSRDRGENTIYF
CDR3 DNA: TGTGCCACCAGCCGGGACAGGGGGGAAAACACCATATATTTT

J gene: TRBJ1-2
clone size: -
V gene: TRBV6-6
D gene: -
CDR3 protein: CASSYSLLFTF
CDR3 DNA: TGTGCCAGCAGTTACTCCTTGCTTTTCACCTTC

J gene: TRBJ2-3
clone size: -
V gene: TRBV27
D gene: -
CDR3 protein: CASSFGGGATDTQYF
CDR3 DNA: TGTGCCAGCAGTTTTGGAGGCGGGGCCACAGATACGCAGTATTTT

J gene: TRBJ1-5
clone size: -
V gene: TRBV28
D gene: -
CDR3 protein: CASSRRREIYQPQHF
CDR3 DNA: TGTGCCAGCAGCCGCCGGAGGGAGATATATCAGCCCCAGCATTTT

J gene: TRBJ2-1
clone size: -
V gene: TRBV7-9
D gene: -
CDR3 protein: CASSLRQGYYNEQFF
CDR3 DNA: TGTGCCAGCAGCTTACGGCAAGGGTATTACAATGAGCAGTTCTTC

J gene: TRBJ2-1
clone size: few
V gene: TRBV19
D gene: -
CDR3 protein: CASSAGTYNEQFF
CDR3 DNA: TGTGCCAGTAGTGCCGGGACCTACAATGAGCAGTTCTTC

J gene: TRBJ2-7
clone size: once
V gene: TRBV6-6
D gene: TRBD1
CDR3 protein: CASSYSRQGVHEQYF
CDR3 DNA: TGTGCCAGCAGTTACTCACGACAGGGGGTCCACGAGCAGTACTTC